Below, one T cell receptor (beta chain) is given with its context. Antigen: not known. The record originates from a study of PD-1 blockade in classical Hodgkin lymphoma. The study's findings and limits: Those achieving complete response showed baseline diversity like newly diagnosed patients.

The CDR3 has 13 amino acids. The germline V and J ends were trimmed by 4 bases and 2 bases, with 6 bases remaining between them. Germline CDR1 reads SGHDT; CDR2 reads YYEEEE. Here immunoSEQ multiplex PCR was the method, and the copy in TCRdb shows in-frame clones only, minus some. The sample holds approximately 60,000 clones, approximately 89% seen once. After autologous stem cell transplantation all patients relapsed, and prior brentuximab vedotin exposure differed between cohorts. V gene TRBV5-6 combines with J gene TRBJ2-2; the D is unclear. This clonotype was sampled from a human donor with classical Hodgkin lymphoma. Sample: peripheral blood mononuclear cells (PBMCs), taken at baseline. As DNA, the CDR3 is TGTGCCAGCAGCCAAACTAACACCGGGGAGCTGTTTTTT. This sequence encodes CASSQTNTGELFF.